The 16 T cell receptor beta chains below come from one sample, sequenced in a study of CD8 T cells in ankylosing spondylitis. General study points: Ankylosing spondylitis blood appeared to carry a characteristic TCR beta motif of several highly homologous variants.

TCRdb reprocessed the 5' RACE reads via MiXCR and lists one record per CDR3 protein. The top ten clones hold roughly a sixth of a sample with fewer than 400,000 distinct CDR3 sequences, 20% to 25% of them seen once. Which antigens these TCRs recognize remains unknown. The sample comprised blood, either unsorted or a sorted T cell fraction (not recorded which). Every receptor here comes from a male donor with ankylosing spondylitis.

The sample holds a few counts of this clonotype. The chain links TRBV6-2 or TRBV6-3 to TRBJ2-4, with a weak D call TRBD1 (5 bases). Germline V gives CDR1 MNHEY, CDR2 SVGEGT. This CDR3 is built from 17 residues. The V gene lost 0 bases and the J gene lost 2 bases, with 14 bases spanning the gap. The DNA for the CDR3 is TGTGCCAGCAGTTACTCGGGTCCGACAGTCCCCAAAAACATTCAGTACTTC. It is translated as CASSYSGPTVPKNIQYF.

This sequence joins TRBV9 and TRBJ2-2; the D gene is possibly TRBD2 (6 bases). Trimming cost V 1 base and J 10 bases, with 14 bases left between them. There are 14 residues in the CDR3. Germline assignment: CDR1 SGDLS and CDR2 YYNGEE. The CDR3 loop reads CASSVYGRRAELFF. The CDR3 nucleotides are TGTGCCAGCAGCGTATACGGGAGACGGGCGGAGCTGTTTTTT.

This chain connects TRBV24-1 to TRBJ2-1; 8 bases agree with TRBD2. The CDR3 totals 17 residues. In germline, CDR1 is KGHDR, CDR2 SFDVKD. Trimming removed 4 bases from V and 5 bases from J; junction bases left unmatched: 12. The CDR3 reads CATSDRTAAGANNEQFF. As DNA, the CDR3 is TGTGCCACCAGTGACCGAACCGCAGCGGGAGCGAACAATGAGCAGTTCTTC.

Only a few counts were recorded for this clonotype. The chain couples TRBV20-1 to TRBJ2-1, with 8 bases lining up with TRBD2. CDR3 length: 13 amino acids. Trimming at V came to 8 bases and at J to 8 bases, leaving 11 bases not matched to a gene. Germline lookup yields CDR1 DFQATT and CDR2 SNEGSKA (reference sequence). The CDR3 region has the DNA TGCAGTTCCCGGGAGGGGGGTAGGCATGAGCAGTTCTTC. Translated: CSSREGGRHEQFF.

The chain combines TRBV5-1 with TRBJ1-2; D may be TRBD1 (5 bases). The V end was cut by 4 bases, the J end by 2 bases, with 12 bases between. Germline-derived CDR1 and CDR2 are SGHRS and YFSETQ. The CDR3 sequence is 14 residues long. CDR3 protein: CASSPPGGNYGYTF. DNA for the CDR3: TGCGCCAGCAGCCCCCCGGGGGGAAACTATGGCTACACCTTC.

The chain uses TRBV20-1 and TRBJ2-5; 7 nucleotides line up with TRBD2. The CDR3 covers 16 residues. The germline gives CDR1 DFQATT, CDR2 SNEGSKA (reference sequence). J gave up 3 bases and V 0 bases, and 10 bases lay outside the gene matches. CDR3 nucleotides: TGCAGTGCTAGAGACCGAACGGGACTACCAGAAGAGACCCAGTACTTC. Protein: CSARDRTGLPEETQYF.

The V and J genes are TRBV25-1 and TRBJ1-4; maybe TRBD1 (6 bases). The germline V and J ends were trimmed by 2 bases and 7 bases, with 17 bases remaining between them. Per the germline V gene, CDR1 is MGHDK and CDR2 is SYGVNS. The CDR3 totals 16 residues. The CDR3 coding sequence is TGTGCCAGCAGTGAAGCCACAGGGATCTTGAGTGAAAAACTGTTTTTT. This sequence encodes CASSEATGILSEKLFF.

The chain has TRBV20-1 and TRBJ1-4, with 8 bases lining up with TRBD1. Germline CDR1 DFQATT, CDR2 SNEGSKA (reference sequence). The CDR3 length is 17 residues. Unmatched junction bases numbered 14, after V lost 5 bases and J lost 3 bases. CDR3 in DNA: TGCAGTGCTCACGGCCAGGGGGCGAGGGGATCTAATGAAAAACTGTTTTTT. This encodes CSAHGQGARGSNEKLFF.

This clonotype was seen a handful of times. CDR3 amino acids: CASSIQGHRYEQYF. CDR3 DNA sequence: TGTGCCAGCAGCATACAGGGGCATCGCTACGAGCAGTACTTC. The J gene is TRBJ2-7, the V gene TRBV12-3 or TRBV12-4; TRBD1 matches at 7 bases. J gave up 3 bases and V 6 bases, and 8 bases lay outside the gene matches. The CDR3 length is 14 residues.

This clonotype was seen only a few times. The gene calls are TRBV29-1 and TRBJ1-1; D is possibly TRBD1 (6 bases). Trimming removed 4 bases from V and 8 bases from J, with 11 bases in between. CDR3 length: 11 residues. The germline V gene has CDR1 SQVTM and CDR2 ANQGSEA. For the CDR3, the DNA is TGCAGCGTTGGCCAGGGGTCGGAAGCTTTCTTT. Its protein product is CSVGQGSEAFF.

V usage is TRBV7-6 and J usage is TRBJ2-7; a weak D match, TRBD2 (5 bases). Per the germline V gene, CDR1 is SGHVS and CDR2 is FNYEAQ. The CDR3 has 15 residues. The germline V and J ends were trimmed by 0 bases and 6 bases, with 15 bases remaining between them. The CDR3 spells CASSLAHGSEAEQYF. The CDR3 bases are TGTGCCAGCAGCTTAGCGCACGGGTCGGAGGCCGAGCAGTACTTC.

This clonotype was seen a few times. CDR3 nucleotide sequence: TGCAGCGTGGGATCTAGCGGGAGGGCCCCAGATACGCAGTATTTT. Its translation: CSVGSSGRAPDTQYF. The chain couples TRBV29-1 to TRBJ2-3; 12 nucleotides match TRBD2. The CDR3 extends over 15 amino acids. With 6 bases clipped from V and 4 bases from J, the junction kept 8 bases outside the gene matches. Looked up from germline, CDR1 is SQVTM and CDR2 is ANQGSEA.

There are a few counts of this clonotype. CDR3 bases: TGTGCCAGCAGCGTAGTTTTAGCGGAGGGAACCGGGGAGCTGTTTTTT. This sequence encodes CASSVVLAEGTGELFF. This chain connects TRBV9 to TRBJ2-2; weak D call: TRBD2 (6 bases). There are 16 residues in the CDR3. V shed 0 bases and J shed 5 bases, with 14 bases lying between them. CDR1 and CDR2 from the germline V gene are SGDLS and YYNGEE.

The gene calls are TRBV28 and TRBJ2-3, with D perhaps being TRBD1 or TRBD2 (6 bases each). The CDR3 extends over 15 amino acids. The germline V and J ends were trimmed by 5 bases and 5 bases, with 17 bases remaining between them. Per the germline V gene, CDR1 is MDHEN and CDR2 is SYDVKM. The CDR3 bases are TGTGCCAGCAGTCCCCTGCGACTAGGGGGAGATACGCAGTATTTT. Amino acid sequence: CASSPLRLGGDTQYF.

The CDR3, as DNA: TGTGCCAGCAGCTTAGCGGAGGCTAGCGGGGAGAGAAACATTCAGTACTTC. It encodes CASSLAEASGERNIQYF. The chain carries TRBV11-1 and TRBJ2-4; TRBD2 agrees at 9 bases. Germline trimming cut 0 bases from V and 6 bases from J; bases unmatched to any gene: 9. The CDR3 spans 17 residues. Looked up from germline, CDR1 is SGHAT and CDR2 is FQDESV (reference sequence).

This clonotype turned up a few times. This rearrangement joins TRBV10-3 to TRBJ2-5, with 8 bases aligning to TRBD2. With V trimmed by 0 bases and J by 5 bases, 5 bases remained unmatched. The CDR3 length is 15 residues. Germline lookup yields CDR1 ENHRY and CDR2 SYGVKD. The CDR3 DNA follows: TGTGCCATCAGTGAGTCCTCGACTAGCGAGGAGACCCAGTACTTC. This gives the protein CAISESSTSEETQYF.